This T cell receptor (beta chain) was captured in a study of blood T cell repertoires in COVID-19. About the study: Samples came from the United States, Italy and Spain, spanning acute and convalescent COVID-19. In each case, the material was cDNA or gDNA derived from T cells, B-cell-depleted T cells, or PBMCs.

Per the original data handling: By means of reference gene primer amplification, nucleated cell counts were estimated. Method: immunoSEQ multiplex PCR; TCRdb's copy keeps in-frame clones and lacks some. V, J and clone size derive from that table, while D and trimming were established from the DNA sequence. The data show around 250,000 clones, with around 86% seen just once and about 7.6% held by the top ten. Germline V lookup: CDR1 MNHNY, CDR2 SVGAGI (reference sequence). V lost 10 bases, J lost 4 bases, and 10 bases stayed unmatched. This CDR3 has 15 residues. The specimen sequenced was peripheral blood. The sequence was obtained from an older woman with active or convalescent COVID-19. This rearrangement joins TRBV6-6 to TRBJ2-5; 12 nucleotides agree with TRBD2. Written as DNA, the CDR3 is TGTGCCACCTCTAGCGGGGGGGCCGTGTTAGAGACCCAGTACTTC. Translated: CATSSGGAVLETQYF.